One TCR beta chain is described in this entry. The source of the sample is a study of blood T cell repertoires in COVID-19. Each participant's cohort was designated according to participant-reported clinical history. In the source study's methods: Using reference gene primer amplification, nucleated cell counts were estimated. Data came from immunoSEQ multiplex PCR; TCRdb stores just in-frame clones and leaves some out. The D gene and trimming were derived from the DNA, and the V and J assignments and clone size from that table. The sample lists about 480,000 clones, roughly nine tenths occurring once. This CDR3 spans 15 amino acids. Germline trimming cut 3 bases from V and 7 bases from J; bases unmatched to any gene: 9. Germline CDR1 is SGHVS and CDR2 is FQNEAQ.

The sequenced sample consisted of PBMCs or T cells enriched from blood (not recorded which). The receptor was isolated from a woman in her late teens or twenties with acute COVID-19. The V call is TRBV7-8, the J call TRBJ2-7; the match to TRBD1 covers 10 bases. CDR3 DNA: TGTGCCAGCAGCTTGGGACAGGGGTCCCGGTGGGAGCAGTACTTC. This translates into CASSLGQGSRWEQYF.